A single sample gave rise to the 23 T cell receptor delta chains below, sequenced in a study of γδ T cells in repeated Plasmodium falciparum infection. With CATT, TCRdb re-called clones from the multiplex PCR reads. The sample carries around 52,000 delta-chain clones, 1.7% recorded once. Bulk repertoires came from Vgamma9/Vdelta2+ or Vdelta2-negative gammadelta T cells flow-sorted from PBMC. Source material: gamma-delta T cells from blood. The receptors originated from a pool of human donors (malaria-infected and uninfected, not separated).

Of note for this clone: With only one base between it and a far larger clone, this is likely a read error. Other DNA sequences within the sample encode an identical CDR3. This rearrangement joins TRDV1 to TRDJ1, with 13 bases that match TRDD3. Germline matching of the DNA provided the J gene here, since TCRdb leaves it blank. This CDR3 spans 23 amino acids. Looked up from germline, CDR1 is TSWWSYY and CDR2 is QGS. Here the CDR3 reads CAIGENPSHVLGDTPVYTDKLIF. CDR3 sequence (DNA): TGTGCTATTGGGGAAAACCCCTCCCACGTACTGGGGGATACGCCAGTGTACACCGACAAACTCATCTTT.

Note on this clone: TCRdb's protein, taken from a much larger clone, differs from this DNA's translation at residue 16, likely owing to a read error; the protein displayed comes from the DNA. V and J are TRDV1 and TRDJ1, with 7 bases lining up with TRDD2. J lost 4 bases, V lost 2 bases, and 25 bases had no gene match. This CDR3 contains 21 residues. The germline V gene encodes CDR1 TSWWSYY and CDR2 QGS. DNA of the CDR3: TGTGCTCTTGGGGAAGTTTCCTACGGGGGGCCGTACTCTCTGTACATCGATAAACTCATCTTT. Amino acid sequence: CALGEVSYGGPYSLYIDKLIF.

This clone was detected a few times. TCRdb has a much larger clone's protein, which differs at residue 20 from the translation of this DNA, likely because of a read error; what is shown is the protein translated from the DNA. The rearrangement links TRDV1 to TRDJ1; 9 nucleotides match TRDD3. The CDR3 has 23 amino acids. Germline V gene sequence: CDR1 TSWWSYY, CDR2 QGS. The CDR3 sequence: CALGDPLGPTKSTGGLNTDELIF. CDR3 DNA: TGTGCTCTTGGGGATCCGTTGGGTCCTACAAAATCTACTGGGGGACTAAACACCGATGAACTCATCTTT.

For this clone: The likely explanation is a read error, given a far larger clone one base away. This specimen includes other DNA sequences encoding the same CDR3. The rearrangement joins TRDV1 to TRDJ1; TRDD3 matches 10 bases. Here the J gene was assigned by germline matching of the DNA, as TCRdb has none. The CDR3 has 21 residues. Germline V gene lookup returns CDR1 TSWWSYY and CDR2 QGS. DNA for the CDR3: TGTGCTCTTGGGGCCCATTCCTACGTTGGTGGGGGATACTCAGAAACCGACAAACTCATCTTT. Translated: CALGAHSYVGGGYSETDKLIF.

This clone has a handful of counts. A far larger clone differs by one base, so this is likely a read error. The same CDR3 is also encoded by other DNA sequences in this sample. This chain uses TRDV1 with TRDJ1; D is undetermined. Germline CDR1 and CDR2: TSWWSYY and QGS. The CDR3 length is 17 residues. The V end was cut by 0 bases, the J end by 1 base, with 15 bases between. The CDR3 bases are TGTGCTCTTGGGGAACTTCCATCATACATCTTCACCGATAAACTCATCTTT. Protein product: CALGELPSYIFTDKLIF.

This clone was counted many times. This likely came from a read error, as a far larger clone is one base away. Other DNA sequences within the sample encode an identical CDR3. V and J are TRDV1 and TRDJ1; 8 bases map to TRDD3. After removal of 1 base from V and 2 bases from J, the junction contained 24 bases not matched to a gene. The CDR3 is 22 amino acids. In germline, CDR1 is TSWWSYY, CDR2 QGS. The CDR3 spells CALGEQPYAGALVVGDTDKLIF. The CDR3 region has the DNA TGTGCTCTTGGGGAACAGCCTTACGCTGGCGCTTTAGTAGTGGGGGATACCGATAAACTCATCTTT.

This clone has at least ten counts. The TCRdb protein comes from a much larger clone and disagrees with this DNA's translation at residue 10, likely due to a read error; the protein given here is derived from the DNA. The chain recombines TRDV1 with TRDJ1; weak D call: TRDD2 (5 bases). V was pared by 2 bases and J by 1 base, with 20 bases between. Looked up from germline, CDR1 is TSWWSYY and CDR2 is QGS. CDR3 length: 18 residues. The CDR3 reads CALGEYFPTGPRTDKLIF. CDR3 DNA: TGTGCTCTTGGGGAATATTTCCCTACGGGGCCCCGCACCGATAAACTCATCTTT.

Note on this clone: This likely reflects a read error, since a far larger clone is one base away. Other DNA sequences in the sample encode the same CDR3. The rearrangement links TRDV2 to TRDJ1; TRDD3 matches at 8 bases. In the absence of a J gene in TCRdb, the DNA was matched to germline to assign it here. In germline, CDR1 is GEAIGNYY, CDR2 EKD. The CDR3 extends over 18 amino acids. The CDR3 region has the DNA TGTGCCTGTGACACCTCGGTACTGGGGGCCAAGTACACCGACAAACTCATCTTT. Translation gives CACDTSVLGAKYTDKLIF.

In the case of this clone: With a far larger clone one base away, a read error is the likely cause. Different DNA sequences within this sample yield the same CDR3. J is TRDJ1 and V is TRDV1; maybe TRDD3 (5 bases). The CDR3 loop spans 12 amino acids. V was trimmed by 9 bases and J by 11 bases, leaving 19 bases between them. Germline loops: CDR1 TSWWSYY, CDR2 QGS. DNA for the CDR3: TGTGCTCTCTTTGAGCTTACTGGAGGTCTCATCTTT. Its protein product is CALFELTGGLIF.

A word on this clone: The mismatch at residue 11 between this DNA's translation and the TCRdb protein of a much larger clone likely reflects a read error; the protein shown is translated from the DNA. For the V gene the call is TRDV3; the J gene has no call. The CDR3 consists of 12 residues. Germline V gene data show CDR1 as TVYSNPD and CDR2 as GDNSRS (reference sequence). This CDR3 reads CALQVDTDKLTF. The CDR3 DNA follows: TGTGCCCTTCAGGTGGACACCGATAAACTCACCTTT.

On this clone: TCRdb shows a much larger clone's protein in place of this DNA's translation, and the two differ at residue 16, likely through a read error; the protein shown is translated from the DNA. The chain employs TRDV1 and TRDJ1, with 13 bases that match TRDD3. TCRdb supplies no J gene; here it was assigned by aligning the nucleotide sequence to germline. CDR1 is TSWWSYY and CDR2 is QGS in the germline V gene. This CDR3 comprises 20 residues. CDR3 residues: CALGVRTGGYVLQNTNKLIF. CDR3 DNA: TGTGCTCTTGGGGTCAGGACTGGGGGATACGTACTCCAAAACACCAATAAACTCATCTTT.

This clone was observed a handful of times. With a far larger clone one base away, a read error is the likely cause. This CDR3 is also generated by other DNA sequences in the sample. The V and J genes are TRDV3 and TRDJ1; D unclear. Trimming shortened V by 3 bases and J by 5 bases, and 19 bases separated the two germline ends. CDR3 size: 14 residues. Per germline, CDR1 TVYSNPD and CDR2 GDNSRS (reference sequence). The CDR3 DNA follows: TGTGCCTTCCAGCGGGTTACTGCGCCAGATAAACTCATCTTT. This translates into CAFQRVTAPDKLIF.

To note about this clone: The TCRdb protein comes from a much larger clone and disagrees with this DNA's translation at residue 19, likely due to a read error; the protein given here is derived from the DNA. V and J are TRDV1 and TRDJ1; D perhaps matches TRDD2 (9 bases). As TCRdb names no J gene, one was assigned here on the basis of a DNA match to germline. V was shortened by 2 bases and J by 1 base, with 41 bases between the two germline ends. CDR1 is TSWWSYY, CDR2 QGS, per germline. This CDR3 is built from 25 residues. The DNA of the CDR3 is TGTGCTCTTGGGGAAGTAATACTTGGCCTTCCTACTGATGATTACTGGGGGCTAAGCACCGATAAACTCATCTTT. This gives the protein CALGEVILGLPTDDYWGLSTDKLIF.

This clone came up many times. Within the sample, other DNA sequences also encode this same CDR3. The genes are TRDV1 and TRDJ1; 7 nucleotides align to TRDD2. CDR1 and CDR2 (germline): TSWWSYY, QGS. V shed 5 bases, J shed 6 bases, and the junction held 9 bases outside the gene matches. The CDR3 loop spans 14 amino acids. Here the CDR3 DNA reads TGTGCTCTTGGGACCGCCTCCTTCCTTTATAAACTCATCTTT. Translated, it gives CALGTASFLYKLIF.

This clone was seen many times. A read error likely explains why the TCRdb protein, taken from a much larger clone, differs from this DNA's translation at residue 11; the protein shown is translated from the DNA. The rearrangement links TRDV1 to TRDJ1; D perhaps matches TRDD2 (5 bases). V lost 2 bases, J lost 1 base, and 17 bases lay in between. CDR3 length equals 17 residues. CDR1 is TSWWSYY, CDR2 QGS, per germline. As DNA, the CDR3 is TGTGCTCTTGGGGAAGGTTTCCTCCAGACCTGCACCGATAAACTCATCTTT. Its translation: CALGEGFLQTCTDKLIF.

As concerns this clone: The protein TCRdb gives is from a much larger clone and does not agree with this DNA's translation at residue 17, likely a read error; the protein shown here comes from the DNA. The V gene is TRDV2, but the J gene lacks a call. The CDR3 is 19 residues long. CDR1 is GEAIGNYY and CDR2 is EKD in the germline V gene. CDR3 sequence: CACDTVQKRKEENTDKHIF. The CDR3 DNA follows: TGTGCCTGTGACACGGTACAAAAACGTAAGGAAGAAAACACCGATAAACACATCTTT.

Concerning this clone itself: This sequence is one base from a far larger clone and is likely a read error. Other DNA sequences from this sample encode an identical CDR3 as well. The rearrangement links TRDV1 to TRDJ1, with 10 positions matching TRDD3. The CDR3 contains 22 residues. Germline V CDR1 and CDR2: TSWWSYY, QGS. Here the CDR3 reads CALGERVNQIYWGMSYTDKLIF. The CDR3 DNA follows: TGCGCTCTTGGGGAACGGGTTAACCAAATTTACTGGGGGATGTCCTACACCGATAAACTCATCTTT.

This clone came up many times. CDR3 DNA sequence: TGTGCTCTTGGGGAACTTAGGTGGAGGGAAACCGATAAACTCATCTTT. The encoded protein is CALGELRWRETDKLIF. This sequence joins TRDV1 and TRDJ1; D not resolved. CDR3 length: 16 amino acids. Deletions cut 0 bases from V and 2 bases from J, with 13 bases between. Per the germline V gene, CDR1 is TSWWSYY and CDR2 is QGS.

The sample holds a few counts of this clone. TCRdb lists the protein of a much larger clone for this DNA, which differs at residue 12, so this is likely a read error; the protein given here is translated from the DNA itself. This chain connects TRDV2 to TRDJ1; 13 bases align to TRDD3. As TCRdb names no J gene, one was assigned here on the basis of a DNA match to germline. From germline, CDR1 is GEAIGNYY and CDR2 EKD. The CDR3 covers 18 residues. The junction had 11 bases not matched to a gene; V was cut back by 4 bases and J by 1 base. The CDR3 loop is CACDPVLGDTGITDKLIF. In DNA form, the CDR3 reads TGTGCCTGTGATCCCGTACTGGGGGATACGGGGATCACCGATAAACTCATCTTT.

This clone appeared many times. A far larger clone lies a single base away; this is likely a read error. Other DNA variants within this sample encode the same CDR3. The CDR3 sequence: CALGEAFCDGTAQLFF. CDR3 DNA sequence: TGTGCTCTTGGGGAAGCCTTTTGTGATGGAACAGCACAACTCTTCTTT. The chain employs TRDV1 and TRDJ2; D gene uncertain. The CDR3 consists of 16 residues. V was clipped by 2 bases and J by 5 bases, with 15 bases between them. Germline V gene lookup returns CDR1 TSWWSYY and CDR2 QGS.

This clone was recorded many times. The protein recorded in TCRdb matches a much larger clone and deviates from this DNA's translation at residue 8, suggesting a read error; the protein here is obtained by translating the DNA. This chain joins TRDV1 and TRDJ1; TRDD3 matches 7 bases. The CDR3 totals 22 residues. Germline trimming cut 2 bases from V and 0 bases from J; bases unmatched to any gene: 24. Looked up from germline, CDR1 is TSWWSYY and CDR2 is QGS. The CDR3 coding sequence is TGTGCTCTTGGGGAAACCGGCCTCCCACCGACTAGGGGGATTTCGTACACCGATAAACTCATCTTT. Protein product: CALGETGLPPTRGISYTDKLIF.

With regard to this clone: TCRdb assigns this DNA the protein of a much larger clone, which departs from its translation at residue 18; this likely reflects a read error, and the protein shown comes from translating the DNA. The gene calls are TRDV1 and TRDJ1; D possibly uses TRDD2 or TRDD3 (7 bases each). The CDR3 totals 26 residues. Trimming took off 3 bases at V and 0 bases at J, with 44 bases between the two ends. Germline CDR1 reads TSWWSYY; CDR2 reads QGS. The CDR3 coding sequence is TGTGCTCTTGGGGAGATTTCCTACGTGAAGTTCCTATTCTGGGGGCCAACGAGGGGCTACACCGATAAACTCATCTTT. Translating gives CALGEISYVKFLFWGPTRGYTDKLIF.

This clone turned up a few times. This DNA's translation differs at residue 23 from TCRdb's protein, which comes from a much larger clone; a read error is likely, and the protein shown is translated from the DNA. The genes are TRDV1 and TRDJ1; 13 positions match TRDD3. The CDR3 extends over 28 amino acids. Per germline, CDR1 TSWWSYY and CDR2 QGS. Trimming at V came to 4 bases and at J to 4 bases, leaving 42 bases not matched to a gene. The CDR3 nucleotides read TGTGCTCTTGGGGTCCCCTCAAGCGGGCCTATCATGTACTGGGGGATACGCGCAGTTGGGCTTCATGACGATAAACTCATCTTT. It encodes CALGVPSSGPIMYWGIRAVGLHDDKLIF.